This entry features one T cell receptor beta chain sequence. The CDR3 has 18 amino acids. V trimming: 7 bases; J trimming: 4 bases; junction bases outside the gene matches: 14. Germline V gene lookup returns CDR1 MNHEY and CDR2 SMNVEV (reference sequence). A single record per CDR3 protein comes from TCRdb applying MiXCR to the RT-PCR reads. The table records about 680,000 distinct CDR3 sequences, approximately 15% of them present only once. The rearrangement joins TRBV27 to TRBJ2-1; 12 positions match TRBD2. The specimen sequenced was memory CD4+ T cells from blood. This receptor was identified in a female donor in good health, serving as a healthy control. CDR3 loop: CASIVSWLAGGFYNEQFF. CDR3 bases: TGTGCCAGCATCGTATCTTGGCTAGCGGGAGGGTTTTACAATGAGCAGTTCTTC.